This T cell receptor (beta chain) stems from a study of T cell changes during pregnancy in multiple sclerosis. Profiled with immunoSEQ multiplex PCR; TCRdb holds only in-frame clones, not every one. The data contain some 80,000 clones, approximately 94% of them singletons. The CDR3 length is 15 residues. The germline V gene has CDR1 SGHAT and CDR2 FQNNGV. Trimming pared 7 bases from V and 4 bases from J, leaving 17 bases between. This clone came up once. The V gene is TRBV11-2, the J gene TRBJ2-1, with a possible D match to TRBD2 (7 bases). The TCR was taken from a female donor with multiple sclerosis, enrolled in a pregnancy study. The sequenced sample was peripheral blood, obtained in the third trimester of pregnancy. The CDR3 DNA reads TGTGCCAGCAACTCGGGCGGGGGCCAATACAATGAGCAGTTCTTC. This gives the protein CASNSGGGQYNEQFF. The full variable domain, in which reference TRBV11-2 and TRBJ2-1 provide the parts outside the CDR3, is EAGVAQSPRYKIIEKRQSVAFWCNPISGHATLYWYQQILGQGPKLLIQFQNNGVVDDSQLPKDRFSAERLKGVDSTLKIQPAKLEDSAVYLCASNSGGGQYNEQFFGPGTRLTVL.